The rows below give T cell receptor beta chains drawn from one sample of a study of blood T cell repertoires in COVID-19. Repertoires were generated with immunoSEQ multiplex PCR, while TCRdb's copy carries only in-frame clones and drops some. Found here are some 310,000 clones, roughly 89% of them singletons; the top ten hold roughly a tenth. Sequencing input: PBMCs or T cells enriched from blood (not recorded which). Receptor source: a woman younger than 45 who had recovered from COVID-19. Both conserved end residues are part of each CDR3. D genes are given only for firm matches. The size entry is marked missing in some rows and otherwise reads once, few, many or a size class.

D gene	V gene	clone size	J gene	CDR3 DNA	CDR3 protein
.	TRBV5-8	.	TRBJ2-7	TGTGCCAGCAGCTTGCTGGGTGACTCAACGAGCTCCTACGAGCAGTACTTC	CASSLLGDSTSSYEQYF
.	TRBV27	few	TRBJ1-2	TGTGCCAGCAGGCGCACGCAGGGCGTTGACTATGGCTACACCTTC	CASRRTQGVDYGYTF
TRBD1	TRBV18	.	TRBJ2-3	TGTGCCAGCTCACCGGACAGGGGACACACAGATACGCAGTATTTT	CASSPDRGHTDTQYF
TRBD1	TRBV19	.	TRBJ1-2	TGTGCCAGTAGTATAGGGTTCGGACAGGGGGCTCGCGGCTACACCTTC	CASSIGFGQGARGYTF
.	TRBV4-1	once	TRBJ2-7	TGCGCCAGCAGCCAAGAATGGGGGGAGAGAGACGAGCAGTACTTC	CASSQEWGERDEQYF
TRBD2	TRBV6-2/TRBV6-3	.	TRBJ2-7	TGTGCCAGCAGTCCCCCAAGGACTAGTCTCTACGAGCAGTACTTC	CASSPPRTSLYEQYF
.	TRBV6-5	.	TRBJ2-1	TGTGCCAGCAGTTACATCGGGGGATCTGAGCAGTTCTTC	CASSYIGGSEQFF
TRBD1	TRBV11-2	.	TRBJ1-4	TGTGCCAGCAGCCGGGGACAGGGCATTAATGAAAAACTGTTTTTT	CASSRGQGINEKLFF
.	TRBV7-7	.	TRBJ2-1	TGTGCTAGCAGCCTTAGACACAGCTCCTACAATGAGCAGTTCTTC	CASSLRHSSYNEQFF
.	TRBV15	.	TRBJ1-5	TGTGCCACCACTAAACAAGGGTTAGCGGATCAGCCCCAGCATTTT	CATTKQGLADQPQHF
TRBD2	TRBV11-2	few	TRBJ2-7	TGTGCCAGCAGCCCCTTAGCGGGAAGGAACGAGCAGTACTTC	CASSPLAGRNEQYF
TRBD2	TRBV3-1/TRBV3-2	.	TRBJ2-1	TGTGCCAGCAGCCAAGATTTAGTTAGCGGGAGAGGGGATGAGCAGTTCTTC	CASSQDLVSGRGDEQFF
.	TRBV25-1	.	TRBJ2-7	TGTGCCACCACGGCCGGGATGAGTGAGCAGTACTTC	CATTAGMSEQYF
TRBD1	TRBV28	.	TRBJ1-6	TGTGCCAGCAGATATAGAAGACAGGGGTTCCACTTT	CASRYRRQGFHF
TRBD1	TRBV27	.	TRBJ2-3	TGTGCCAGCAGTCGAGACAGGGCCTTAGATACGCAGTATTTT	CASSRDRALDTQYF
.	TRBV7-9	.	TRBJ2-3	TGTGCCAGCAGCTTATTTGACATTCTTAGCACAGATACGCAGTATTTT	CASSLFDILSTDTQYF
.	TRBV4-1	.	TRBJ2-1	TGCGCCAGCAGCCAAGCCGTTCTAGCAGATGAGCAGTTCTTC	CASSQAVLADEQFF
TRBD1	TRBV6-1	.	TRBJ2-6	TGTGCCAGCAGTGAAGCAGGACAGGGGATCTCTGGGGCCAACGTCCTGACTTTC	CASSEAGQGISGANVLTF
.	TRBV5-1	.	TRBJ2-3	TGCGCCAGCAAATTGGAGGCAGATACGCAGTATTTT	CASKLEADTQYF
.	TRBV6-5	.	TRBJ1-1	TGTGCCAGCAGGTTATTTTTGGGGCCGAACACTGAAGCTTTCTTT	CASRLFLGPNTEAFF
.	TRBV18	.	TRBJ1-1	TGTGCCAGCTCACTACAAGTGCAAAACACTGAAGCTTTCTTT	CASSLQVQNTEAFF
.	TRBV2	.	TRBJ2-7	TGTGCCAGCCTTATTCTCAGCTCCTACGAGCAGTACTTC	CASLILSSYEQYF
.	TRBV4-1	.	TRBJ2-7	TGCGCCAGCAGCCAAGATTGGGCTGAGAATTACGAGCAGTACTTC	CASSQDWAENYEQYF
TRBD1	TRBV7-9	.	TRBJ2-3	TGTGCCAGCAGCTTATTGGGGACAGGGGGCTTTGTTACGCAGTATTTT	CASSLLGTGGFVTQYF
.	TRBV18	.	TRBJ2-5	TGTGCCAGCTCACCATTTGTCCGAGAGACCCAGTACTTC	CASSPFVRETQYF
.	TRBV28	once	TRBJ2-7	TGTGCCAGCAGCTTAGGGTTTTGGTCGGGAACCTACGAGCAGTACTTC	CASSLGFWSGTYEQYF
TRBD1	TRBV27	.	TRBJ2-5	TGTGCCAGCAAAGTAACAGGGGAAGAGACCCAGTACTTC	CASKVTGEETQYF
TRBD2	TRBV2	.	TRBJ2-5	TGTGCCAGCATACGAGCGGGAGGATCGGAAACCCAGTACTTC	CASIRAGGSETQYF
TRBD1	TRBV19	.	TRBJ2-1	TGTGCCAGTAGTATAACAGGGGGGCCCCACAATGAGCAGTTCTTC	CASSITGGPHNEQFF
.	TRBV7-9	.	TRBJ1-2	TGTGCCAGCAGCTCCCGGGAGTATGGCTACACCTTC	CASSSREYGYTF
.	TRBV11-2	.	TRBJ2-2	TGTGCCAGCAGCCGACTAGGGGCTGTGACCGGGGAGCTGTTTTTT	CASSRLGAVTGELFF
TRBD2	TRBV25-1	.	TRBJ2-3	TGTGCCAGCAGTGAATATATGGGGGGTAGCGGGACAACGCAGTATTTT	CASSEYMGGSGTTQYF
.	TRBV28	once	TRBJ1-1	TGTGCCAGCAGCCTCTGGGGGGGGAACACTGAAGCTTTCTTT	CASSLWGGNTEAFF
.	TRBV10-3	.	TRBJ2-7	TGTGCCATCACCAAAGATCAGGGGAACGAGCAGTACTTC	CAITKDQGNEQYF
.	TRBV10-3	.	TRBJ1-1	TGTGCCATCAGGGGGGAAGTGGGGGGCACTGAAGCTTTCTTT	CAIRGEVGGTEAFF
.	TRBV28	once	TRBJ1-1	TGTGCCAGCAGTCTTACGGGGGGCGTGGACACTGAAGCTTTCTTT	CASSLTGGVDTEAFF
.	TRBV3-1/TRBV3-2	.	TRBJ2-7	TGTGCCAGCAGCCCCGCAGGGGCCTACGAGCAGTACTTC	CASSPAGAYEQYF
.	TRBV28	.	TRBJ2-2	TGTGCCAGCAGCCCCCCCAGGGCGGGACTCTCGAGAACCGGGGAGCTGTTTTTT	CASSPPRAGLSRTGELFF
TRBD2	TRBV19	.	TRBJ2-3	TGTGCCAGTAGTATAGACGTCGGCGGGAGTACAGATACGCAGTATTTT	CASSIDVGGSTDTQYF
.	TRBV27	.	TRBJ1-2	TGTGCCAGCAGTTTATCCGGGGACTATGGCTACACCTTC	CASSLSGDYGYTF
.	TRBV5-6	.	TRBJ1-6	TGTGCCAGCAGCTTGGCAAGACAAATCGCTTCACCCCTCCACTTT	CASSLARQIASPLHF
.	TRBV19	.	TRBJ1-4	TGTGCCAGTAGCCTTGGGGGGGAGGTGAATGAAAAACTGTTTTTT	CASSLGGEVNEKLFF